This TCR beta chain came from a study of OX40 agonist ivuxolimab in advanced cancers. Regarding the research as a whole: Ivuxolimab was an agonistic, fully human IgG2 monoclonal antibody directed against OX40 (CD134), a costimulatory receptor. Intravenous ivuxolimab was administered to patients every 2 weeks at six dose levels: 0.01, 0.1, 0.3, 1.5, 3 and 10 mg/kg. Among the approximately 50 dose-escalation patients, about 19 had hepatocellular carcinoma, approximately 15 melanoma, 9 renal cell carcinoma and 9 head and neck cancer. In the dose-escalation cohort, roughly four fifths of patients were male, and the mean age was approximately 60 years, with a range of about 23 to 85. Prior anti-PD-1, anti-PD-L1 or anti-CTLA-4 therapy was permitted, and 35% to 40% of dose-escalation patients had received checkpoint inhibitors. Partial responses occurred in three dose-escalation patients: two with cutaneous melanoma and one with hepatocellular carcinoma. The purpose of peripheral TCRbeta sequencing was to test whether ivuxolimab changed TCR sequence diversity and led to clonal T-cell expansion. The paper covers the monotherapy dose-escalation part of the phase I ivuxolimab trial, which included N of about 50 patients. Beyond this particular receptor, the publication reports: Partial responders in the 0.1-3.0 mg/kg groups had among the lowest normalized peripheral clonal expansion, especially among CD8+ T cells. Antigen specificity was not determined for the clonally expanded peripheral T cells. Low levels of normalized T-cell clonal expansion were also shown by some nonresponding patients. After ivuxolimab, more expanded clones were found on average in CD8+ T cells than in CD4+ T cells. At doses from 0.1 to 3.0 mg/kg, clonal expansion was seen in both CD4+ and CD8+ blood T cells between baseline and week 6.

Per the germline V gene (reference sequence), SGHAT is the CDR1 and FQDESV is the CDR2. Trimming accounts for 6 bases at V and 1 base at J, while the number of junction bases matched to no gene is 8. Taken from cysteine to phenylalanine, the CDR3 has 15 residues. The kept DNA is CDR3 alone, 45 bases in frame from the first base. Comments on this clone: No cognate antigen has been identified for it. No much larger clone is present one base from it, and per-base qualities are unavailable.

Patients with autoimmune disease history or receiving systemic immunosuppression were excluded from the trial. Peripheral blood for TCR sequencing was drawn from every dose cohort at baseline, at cycle 4 day 1 and at cycle 7 day 1. The samples were taken from a phase I, first-in-human, multicenter, open-label dose-escalation trial of ivuxolimab. The trial enrolled adults with locally advanced or metastatic head and neck squamous cell, hepatocellular, melanoma or renal cell carcinoma. Before TCR sequencing, CD4+ and CD8+ T cells were separately sorted from peripheral blood. For sequencing of the TCRbeta CDR3 region, genomic DNA was extracted from the sorted cells. TCRbeta CDR3 regions were sequenced using the immunoSEQ Assay. Entries here come from immuneACCESS through TCRdb and include only in-frame sequences with V and J called. Some clones fail to appear in such tables; in the studies checked, an unresolved V gene covers under half of the shortfall, and the cause of the remainder is unknown. For this sample the table gives around 75,000 clones, of which approximately 80% were detected only once. The ten largest clonotypes hold about 1.1% of the sample.

Here the chain combines TRBV11-1 and TRBJ1-1; TRBD1 lines up with 7 middle nucleotides. The sequence derives from an adult with an advanced solid tumor such as melanoma, head and neck, liver or kidney cancer. The sample here was CD4+ or CD8+ T cells sorted from blood, taken in a trial of the OX40 agonist ivuxolimab. The nucleotide sequence reads as follows: TGTGCCAGCAGATCGACAGGGACTAGGAACACTGAAGCTTTCTTT. Its translation reads: CASRSTGTRNTEAFF.